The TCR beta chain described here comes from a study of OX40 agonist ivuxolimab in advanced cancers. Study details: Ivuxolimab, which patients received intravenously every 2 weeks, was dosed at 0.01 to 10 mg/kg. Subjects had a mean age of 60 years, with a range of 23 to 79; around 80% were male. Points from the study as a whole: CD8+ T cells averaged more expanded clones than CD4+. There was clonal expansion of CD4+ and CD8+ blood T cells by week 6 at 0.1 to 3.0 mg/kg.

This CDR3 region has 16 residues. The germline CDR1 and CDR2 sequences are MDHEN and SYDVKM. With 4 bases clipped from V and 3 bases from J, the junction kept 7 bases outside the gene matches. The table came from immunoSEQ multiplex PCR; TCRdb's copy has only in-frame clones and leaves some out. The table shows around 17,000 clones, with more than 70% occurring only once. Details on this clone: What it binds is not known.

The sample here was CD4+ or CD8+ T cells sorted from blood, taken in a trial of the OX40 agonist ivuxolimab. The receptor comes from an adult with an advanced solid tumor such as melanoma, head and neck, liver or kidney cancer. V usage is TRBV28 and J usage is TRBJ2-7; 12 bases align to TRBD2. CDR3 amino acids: CASSSSSGRGVYEQYF. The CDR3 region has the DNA TGTGCCAGCAGTTCCTCTAGCGGGAGGGGAGTCTACGAGCAGTACTTC.